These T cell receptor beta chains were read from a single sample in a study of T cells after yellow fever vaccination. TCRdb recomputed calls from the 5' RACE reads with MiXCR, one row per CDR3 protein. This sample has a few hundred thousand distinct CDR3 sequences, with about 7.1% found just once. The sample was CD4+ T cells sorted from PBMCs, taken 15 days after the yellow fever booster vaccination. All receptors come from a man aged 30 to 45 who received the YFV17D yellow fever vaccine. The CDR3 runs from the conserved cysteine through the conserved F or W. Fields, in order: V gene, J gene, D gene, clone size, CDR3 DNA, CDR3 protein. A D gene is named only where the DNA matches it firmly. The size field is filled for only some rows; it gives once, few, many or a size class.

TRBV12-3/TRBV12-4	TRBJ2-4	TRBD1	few	TGTGCCACCAACCAGGGGGCGAGGAGAAACATTCAGTACTTC	CATNQGARRNIQYF
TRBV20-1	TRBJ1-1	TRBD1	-	TGCAGTGCTTCCACGGGACAGGTGGTCACTGAAGCTTTCTTT	CSASTGQVVTEAFF
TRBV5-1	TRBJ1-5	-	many	TGCGCCAGCAGCTTGGATCAGGGCCTTCAGCCCCAGCATTTT	CASSLDQGLQPQHF
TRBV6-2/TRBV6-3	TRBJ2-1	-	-	TGTGCCAGCAGTTACCCCGTGCATCGGAATGAGCAGTTCTTC	CASSYPVHRNEQFF
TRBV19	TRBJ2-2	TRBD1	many	TGTGCCAGTAGTAATTGGCAGGGGGACACCGGGGAGCTGTTTTTT	CASSNWQGDTGELFF
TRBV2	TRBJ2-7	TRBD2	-	TGTGCCAGCAGTGAAAGACTAGCGGGAGCTTACGAGCAGTACTTC	CASSERLAGAYEQYF
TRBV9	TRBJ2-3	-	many	TGTGCCAGCAGCGTAGGTGGCGGGCTTACTTCAGATACGCAGTATTTT	CASSVGGGLTSDTQYF
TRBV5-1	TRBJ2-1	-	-	TGCGCCAGCAGCTTGGCCTTGGTGGGTCACAATGAGCAGTTCTTC	CASSLALVGHNEQFF
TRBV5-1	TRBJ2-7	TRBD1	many	TGCGCCAGCAGAGATACAGGGGGTGCGGAGCAGTACTTC	CASRDTGGAEQYF
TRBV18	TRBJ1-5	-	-	TGTGCCAGCTCACCAGGGTTTGGCAATCAGCCCCAGCATTTT	CASSPGFGNQPQHF
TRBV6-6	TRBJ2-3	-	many	TGTGCCAGCAGTTACGACACAGATACGCAGTATTTT	CASSYDTDTQYF
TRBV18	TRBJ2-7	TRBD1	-	TGTGCCAGCTCTAAAGGCCCACCGGGACAGCCCTACGAGCAGTACTTC	CASSKGPPGQPYEQYF
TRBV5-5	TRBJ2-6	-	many	TGTGCCAGCAGCTTTAATACAGGGTCTGGGGCCAACGTCCTGACTTTC	CASSFNTGSGANVLTF
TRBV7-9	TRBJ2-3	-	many	TGTGCCAGCAGCTTAGCGAGCGGAGCGCAGTATTTT	CASSLASGAQYF
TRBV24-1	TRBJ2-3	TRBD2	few	TGTGCCACCGGCGTGACTAGCGGGGCCACAGATACGCAGTATTTT	CATGVTSGATDTQYF
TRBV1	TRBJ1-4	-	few	TGCACCAGCAGCCGAGGTAGCCAAGACCCCGGGACAGGTTCTAGTACTAATGAAAAACTGTTTTTT	CTSSRGSQDPGTGSSTNEKLFF
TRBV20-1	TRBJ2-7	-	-	TGCAGTGCTAGAGATATGACGACCTACGAGCAGTACTTC	CSARDMTTYEQYF
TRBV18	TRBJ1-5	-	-	TGTGCCAGCTCACCAGTTCGGGAAAGCAATCAGCCCCAGCATTTT	CASSPVRESNQPQHF
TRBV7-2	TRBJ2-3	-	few	TGTGCCAGCTCAAATCGGGGGCCAGATACGCAGTATTTT	CASSNRGPDTQYF
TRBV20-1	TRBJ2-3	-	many	TGCAGTGCTCAAGCGGAGGGGACAGATACGCAGTATTTT	CSAQAEGTDTQYF